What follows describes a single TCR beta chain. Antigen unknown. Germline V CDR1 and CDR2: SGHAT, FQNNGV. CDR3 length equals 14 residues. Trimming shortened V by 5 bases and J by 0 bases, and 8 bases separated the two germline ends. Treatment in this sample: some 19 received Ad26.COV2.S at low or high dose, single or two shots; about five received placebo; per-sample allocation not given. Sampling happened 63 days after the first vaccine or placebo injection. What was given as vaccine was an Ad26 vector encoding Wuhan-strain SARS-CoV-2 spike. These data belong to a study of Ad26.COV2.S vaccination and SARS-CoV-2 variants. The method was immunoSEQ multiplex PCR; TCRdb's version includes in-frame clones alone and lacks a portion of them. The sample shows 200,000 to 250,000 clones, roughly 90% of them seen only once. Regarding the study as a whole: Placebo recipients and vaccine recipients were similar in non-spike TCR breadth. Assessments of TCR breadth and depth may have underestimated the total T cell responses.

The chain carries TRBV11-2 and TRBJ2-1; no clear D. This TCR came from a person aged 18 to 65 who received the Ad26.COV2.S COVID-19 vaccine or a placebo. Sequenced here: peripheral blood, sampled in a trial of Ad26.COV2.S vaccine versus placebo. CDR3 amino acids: CASSLTSSYNEQFF. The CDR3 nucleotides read TGTGCCAGCAGCCTAACGAGCTCCTACAATGAGCAGTTCTTC.